Here is one T cell receptor (beta chain) with its context. Its matching antigen is unknown. The data were obtained in a study of T cells after yellow fever vaccination. As for the study in general: SMART-Seq v4 Ultra Low Input prepared the low-cell-number fractions.

TCR cDNA, made by 5'RACE template switching, carried an added universal primer site and UMIs. TCRdb reprocessed the 5' RACE reads via MiXCR and lists one record per CDR3 protein. This sample has roughly 330,000 distinct CDR3 sequences, with approximately 7% found just once. Germline V gives CDR1 GTSNPN, CDR2 SVGIG (reference sequence). CDR3 length: 13 residues. Trimming left V 2 bases short and J 5 bases short, with 10 bases between. Notes on the study in general: Reappearance after the booster was observed for most primary-vaccination clones (around 96% CD4, more than 70% CD8). Some clonotypes, a small share, were shared between CD4 and CD8 compartments.

Sequencing used PBMCs, obtained more than 40 days after the first yellow fever vaccination. The chain is built from TRBV30 and TRBJ1-5, with D perhaps TRBD1 (6 bases). The clonotype originates from a man in his late teens or twenties who received the YFV17D yellow fever vaccine. CDR3 amino acids: CAWSLGADQPQHF. As DNA, the CDR3 is TGTGCCTGGAGTCTGGGGGCCGATCAGCCCCAGCATTTT.